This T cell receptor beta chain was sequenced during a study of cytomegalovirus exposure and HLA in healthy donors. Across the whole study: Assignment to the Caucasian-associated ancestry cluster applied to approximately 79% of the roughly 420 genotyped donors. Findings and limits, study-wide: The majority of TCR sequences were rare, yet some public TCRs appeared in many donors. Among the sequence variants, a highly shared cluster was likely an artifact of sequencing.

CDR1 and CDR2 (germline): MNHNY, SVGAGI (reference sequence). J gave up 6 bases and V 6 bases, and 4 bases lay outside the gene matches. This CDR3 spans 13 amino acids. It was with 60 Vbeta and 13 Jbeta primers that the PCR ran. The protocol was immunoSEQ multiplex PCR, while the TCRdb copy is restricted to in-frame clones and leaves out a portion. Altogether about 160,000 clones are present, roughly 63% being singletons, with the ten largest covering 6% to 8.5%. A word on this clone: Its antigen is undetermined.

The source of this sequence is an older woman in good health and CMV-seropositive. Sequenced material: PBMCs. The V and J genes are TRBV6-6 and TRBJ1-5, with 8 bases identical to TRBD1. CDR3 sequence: CASRAGGGQPQHF. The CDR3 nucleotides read TGTGCCAGCAGGGCAGGGGGCGGTCAGCCCCAGCATTTT.